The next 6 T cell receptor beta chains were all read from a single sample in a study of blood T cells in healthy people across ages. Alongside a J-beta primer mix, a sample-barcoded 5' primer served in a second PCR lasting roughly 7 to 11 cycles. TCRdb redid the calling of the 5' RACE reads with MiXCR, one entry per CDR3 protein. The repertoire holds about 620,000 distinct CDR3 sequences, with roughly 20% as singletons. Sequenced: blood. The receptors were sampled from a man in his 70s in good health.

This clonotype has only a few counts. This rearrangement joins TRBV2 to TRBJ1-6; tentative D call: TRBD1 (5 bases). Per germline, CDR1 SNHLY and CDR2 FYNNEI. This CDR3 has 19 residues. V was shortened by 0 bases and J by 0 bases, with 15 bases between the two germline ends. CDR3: CASSEALGRRSSYNSPLHF. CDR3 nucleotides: TGTGCCAGCAGTGAAGCATTGGGACGGCGAAGCTCCTATAATTCACCCCTCCACTTT.

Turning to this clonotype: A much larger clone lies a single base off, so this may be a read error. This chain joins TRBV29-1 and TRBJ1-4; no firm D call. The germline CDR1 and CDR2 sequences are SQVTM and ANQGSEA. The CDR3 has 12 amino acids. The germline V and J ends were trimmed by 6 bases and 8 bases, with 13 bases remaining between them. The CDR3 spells CSVVADREKLFF. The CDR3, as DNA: TGCAGCGTCGTAGCCGACCGAGAAAAACTGTTTTTT.

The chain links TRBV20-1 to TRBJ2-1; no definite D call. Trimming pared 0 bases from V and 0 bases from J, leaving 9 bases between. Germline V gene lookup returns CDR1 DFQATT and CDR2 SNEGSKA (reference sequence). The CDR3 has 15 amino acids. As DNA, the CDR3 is TGCAGTGCTAGAGATCGTTTAAGCTCCTACAATGAGCAGTTCTTC. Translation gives CSARDRLSSYNEQFF.

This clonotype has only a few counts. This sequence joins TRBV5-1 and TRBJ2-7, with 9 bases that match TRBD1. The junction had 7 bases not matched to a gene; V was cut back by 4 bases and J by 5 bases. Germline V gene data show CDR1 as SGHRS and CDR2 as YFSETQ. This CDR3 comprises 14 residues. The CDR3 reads CASSILQGANEQYF. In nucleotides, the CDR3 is TGCGCCAGCAGCATCCTACAGGGGGCAAACGAGCAGTACTTC.

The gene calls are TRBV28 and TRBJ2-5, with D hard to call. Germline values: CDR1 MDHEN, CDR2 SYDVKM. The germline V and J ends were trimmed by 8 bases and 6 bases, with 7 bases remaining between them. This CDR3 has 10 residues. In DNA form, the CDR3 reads TGTGCCAGCGGCTACCAGACCCAGTACTTC. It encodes CASGYQTQYF.

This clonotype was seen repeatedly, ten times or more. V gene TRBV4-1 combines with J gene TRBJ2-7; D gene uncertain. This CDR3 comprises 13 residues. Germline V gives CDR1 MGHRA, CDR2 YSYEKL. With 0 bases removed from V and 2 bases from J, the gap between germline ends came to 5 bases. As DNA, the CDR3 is TGCGCCAGCAGCCAAGAACTCCCCTACGAGCAGTACTTC. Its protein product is CASSQELPYEQYF.